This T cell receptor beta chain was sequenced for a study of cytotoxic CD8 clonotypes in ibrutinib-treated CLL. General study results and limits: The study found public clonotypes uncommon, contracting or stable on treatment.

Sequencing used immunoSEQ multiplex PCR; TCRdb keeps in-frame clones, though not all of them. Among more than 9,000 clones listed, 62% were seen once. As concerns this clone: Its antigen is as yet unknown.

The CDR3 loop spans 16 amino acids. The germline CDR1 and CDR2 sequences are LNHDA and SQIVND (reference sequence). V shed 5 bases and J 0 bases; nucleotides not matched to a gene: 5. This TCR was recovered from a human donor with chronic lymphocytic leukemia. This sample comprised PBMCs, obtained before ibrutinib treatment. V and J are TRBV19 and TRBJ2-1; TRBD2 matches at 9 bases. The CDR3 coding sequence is TGTGCCAGTAGTCCTCGACTAGCGGCCTCCTACAATGAGCAGTTCTTC. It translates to CASSPRLAASYNEQFF.